Shown below are 8 T cell receptor beta chains from a single sample sequenced in a study of patients and donors after allogeneic stem cell transplantation. TCRdb analysed the RT-PCR reads with MiXCR anew, one entry per CDR3 protein. The sample carries 70,000 or so distinct CDR3 sequences, 26% recorded once. The sequencing sample was made of blood, either unsorted or a sorted T cell fraction (not recorded which). These receptors all come from a human donor who was either an allogeneic HSCT recipient or a stem cell or donor lymphocyte infusion donor (not recorded which). It is not recorded whose cells these are; they may come from a transplant donor.

This clonotype was detected a few times. This chain links TRBV12-3 or TRBV12-4 with TRBJ1-3; D is unclear. The CDR3 runs 12 residues. Between the trimmed V and J ends, which lost 7 bases and 2 bases, there was a span of 6 bases. The CDR3 DNA reads TGTGCCAGCATAAGGACTGGAAACACCATATATTTT. Amino acids: CASIRTGNTIYF.

The chain joins TRBV6-5 to TRBJ1-2; D uncertain. The CDR3 extends over 13 amino acids. V was trimmed by 4 bases and J by 8 bases, leaving 14 bases between them. Per the germline V gene, CDR1 is MNHEY and CDR2 is SVGAGI. The CDR3: CASSSPISGGYTF. Here the CDR3 DNA reads TGTGCCAGCAGTTCCCCCATAAGTGGCGGCTACACCTTC.

The chain is built from TRBV15 and TRBJ1-1; 7 positions match TRBD1. The germline gives CDR1 LNHNV, CDR2 YYDKDF (reference sequence). V trimming: 2 bases; J trimming: 0 bases; junction bases outside the gene matches: 3. This CDR3 contains 15 residues. CDR3 sequence: CATSRRGTVNTEAFF. The CDR3, as DNA: TGTGCCACCAGCAGACGCGGGACAGTGAACACTGAAGCTTTCTTT.

This chain joins TRBV6-2 or TRBV6-3 and TRBJ1-5; D remains ambiguous. Trimming cost V 4 bases and J 3 bases, with 7 bases left between them. This CDR3 contains 13 residues. Germline V gene data show CDR1 as MNHEY and CDR2 as SVGEGT. The DNA for the CDR3 is TGTGCCAGCAGTTCCCGGGTCAATCAGCCCCAGCATTTT. It is translated as CASSSRVNQPQHF.

This clonotype was counted many times. The V call is TRBV5-1, the J call TRBJ1-3; D is unclear. The CDR3 has 15 amino acids. Germline assignment: CDR1 SGHRS and CDR2 YFSETQ. Between the trimmed V and J ends, which lost 1 base and 0 bases, there was a span of 8 bases. The CDR3 protein is CASSLIGSSGNTIYF. DNA for the CDR3: TGCGCCAGCAGCTTGATTGGCAGCTCTGGAAACACCATATATTTT. Supplemented by reference TRBV5-1 and TRBJ1-3, the full variable domain reads KAGVTQTPRYLIKTRGQQVTLSCSPISGHRSVSWYQQTPGQGLQFLFEYFSETQRNKGNFPGRFSGRQFSNSRSEMNVSTLELGDSALYLCASSLIGSSGNTIYFGEGSWLTVV.

The rearrangement joins TRBV10-3 to TRBJ1-1; D unclear. The CDR3 runs to 15 residues. With 2 bases removed from V and 1 base from J, the gap between germline ends came to 11 bases. Germline assignment: CDR1 ENHRY and CDR2 SYGVKD. CDR3 coding DNA: TGTGCCATCAGTGAGGTGCTAGGGTGGAACACTGAAGCTTTCTTT. It is translated as CAISEVLGWNTEAFF.

This clonotype was picked up a small number of times. J is TRBJ2-5 and V is TRBV25-1, with D hard to call. The CDR3 runs 15 residues. Germline V CDR1 and CDR2: MGHDK, SYGVNS. V lost 2 bases, J lost 0 bases, and 10 bases lay in between. In DNA, the CDR3 is TGTGCCAGCAGTGAAAGGAACACGTACCAAGAGACCCAGTACTTC. Its protein product is CASSERNTYQETQYF.

This chain joins TRBV13 and TRBJ2-7, with D possibly TRBD2 on 5 matching bases. V lost 3 bases to trimming and J lost 1 base, with 10 bases between them. From germline, CDR1 is PRHDT and CDR2 FYEKMQ (reference sequence). The CDR3 spans 14 residues. CDR3: CASSFWTFSYEQYF. The CDR3 coding sequence is TGTGCCAGCAGCTTTTGGACTTTTTCCTACGAGCAGTACTTC.